The next 6 T cell receptor beta chains were all read from a single sample in a study of siplizumab effects on memory and regulatory T cells. Here immunoSEQ multiplex PCR was the method, and the copy in TCRdb shows in-frame clones only, minus some. The table shows approximately 110,000 clones, with about 91% occurring only once. Sequencing used Tregs sorted from blood. These receptors were obtained from a human donor in good health.

This clone appeared a single time. The chain is built from TRBV5-6 and TRBJ2-5; TRBD2 matches at 14 bases. This CDR3 is built from 16 residues. V trimming: 4 bases; J trimming: 4 bases; junction bases outside the gene matches: 6. From germline, CDR1 is SGHDT and CDR2 YYEEEE. CDR3 nucleotides: TGTGCCAGCAGCCCGGGACTAGCGGGAGTGGGAGAGACCCAGTACTTC. This encodes CASSPGLAGVGETQYF.

The chain combines TRBV28 with TRBJ1-1; D remains ambiguous. Trimming took off 5 bases at V and 6 bases at J, with 16 bases between the two ends. Germline loops: CDR1 MDHEN, CDR2 SYDVKM. The length of the CDR3 is 14 residues. CDR3 residues: CASSPAEVGAEAFF. CDR3 nucleotide sequence: TGTGCCAGCAGTCCCGCCGAGGTTGGGGCTGAAGCTTTCTTT.

The chain carries TRBV5-1 and TRBJ2-5; TRBD1 aligns across 10 bases. CDR1 is SGHRS and CDR2 is YFSETQ in the germline V gene. V was pared by 2 bases and J by 3 bases, with 7 bases of the junction left unmatched. This CDR3 has 16 amino acids. The CDR3 bases are TGCGCCAGCAGCTTATCCTGGACAGGGGGGGAAGAGACCCAGTACTTC. It translates to CASSLSWTGGEETQYF.

This clone appeared once. The CDR3 spells CSVEGQGHEQFF. CDR3 DNA: TGCAGCGTTGAAGGCCAAGGGCATGAGCAGTTCTTC. This chain uses TRBV29-1 with TRBJ2-1; D gene uncertain. There are 12 residues in the CDR3. From germline, CDR1 is SQVTM and CDR2 ANQGSEA. The V gene lost 1 base and the J gene lost 8 bases, with 9 bases spanning the gap.

The chain joins TRBV15 to TRBJ2-5, with a tentative D call TRBD2 (6 bases). Trimming stripped 5 bases from V and 2 bases from J, with 18 bases between. The CDR3 covers 16 residues. CDR1 LNHNV and CDR2 YYDKDF come from the germline V gene (reference sequence). CDR3 in DNA: TGTGCCACCAGCGGCCCAGGGCGGGACCTTCAAGAGACCCAGTACTTC. Amino acids: CATSGPGRDLQETQYF.

The rearrangement joins TRBV27 to TRBJ1-6; D possibly corresponds to TRBD1 (6 bases). Trimming took off 3 bases at V and 0 bases at J, with 15 bases between the two ends. In germline, CDR1 is MNHEY, CDR2 SMNVEV (reference sequence). The CDR3 extends over 18 amino acids. The chain's CDR3 is CASSFLTGRSSYNSPLHF. For the CDR3, the DNA is TGTGCCAGCAGTTTTCTTACAGGGAGAAGCTCCTATAATTCACCCCTCCACTTT.